This T cell receptor (beta chain) was identified in a study of T cells in localized non-small cell lung cancer. The method was immunoSEQ multiplex PCR; TCRdb's version includes in-frame clones alone and lacks a portion of them. The data show several thousand clones, with 89% seen just once and under 2.5% held by the top ten. Concerning this clone: Its antigen is not known.

Study observations and caveats: Those with higher blood T cell density had longer overall survival. Only one tumor region was sequenced, so heterogeneity remains possible. Clonality of T cells reached its maximum in uninvolved adjacent lung, surpassing tumor.

V lost 5 bases to trimming and J lost 10 bases; unmatched junction nucleotides: 8. The germline gives CDR1 SGHTA, CDR2 FQGNSA. CDR3 length equals 15 residues. This TCR came from a female donor older than 55 with stage II squamous cell lung carcinoma. The sequences come from peripheral blood, collected before any cancer treatment. This rearrangement joins TRBV7-2 to TRBJ2-1, with 13 bases identical to TRBD2. CDR3 coding DNA: TGTGCCAGCAGCCCAACTAGCGGGGGGGCCCGGGAGCAGTTCTTC. This codes for CASSPTSGGAREQFF.